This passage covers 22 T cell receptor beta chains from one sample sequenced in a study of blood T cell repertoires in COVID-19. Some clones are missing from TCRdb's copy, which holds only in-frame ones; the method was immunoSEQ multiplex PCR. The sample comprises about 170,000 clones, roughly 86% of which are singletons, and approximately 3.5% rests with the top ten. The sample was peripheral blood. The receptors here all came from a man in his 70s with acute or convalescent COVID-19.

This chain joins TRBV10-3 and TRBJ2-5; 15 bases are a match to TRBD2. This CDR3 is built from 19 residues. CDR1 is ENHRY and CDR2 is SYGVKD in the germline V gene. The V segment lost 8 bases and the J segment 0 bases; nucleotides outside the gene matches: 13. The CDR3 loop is CAISAGRTSGRADQETQYF. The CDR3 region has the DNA TGTGCCATCTCCGCCGGCAGGACTAGCGGGAGGGCCGACCAAGAGACCCAGTACTTC.

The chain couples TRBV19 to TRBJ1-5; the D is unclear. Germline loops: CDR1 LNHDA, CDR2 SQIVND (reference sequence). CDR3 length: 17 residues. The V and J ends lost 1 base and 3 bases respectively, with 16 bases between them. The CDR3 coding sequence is TGTGCCAGTAGTATAGGCCCTCCGCTGAGGGTCAATCAGCCCCAGCATTTT. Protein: CASSIGPPLRVNQPQHF.

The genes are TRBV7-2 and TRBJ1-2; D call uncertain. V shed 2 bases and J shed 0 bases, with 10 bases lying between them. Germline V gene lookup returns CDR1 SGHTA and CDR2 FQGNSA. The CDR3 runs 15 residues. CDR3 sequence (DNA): TGTGCCAGCAGCTTAAGAGGAATAGCTAACTATGGCTACACCTTC. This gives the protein CASSLRGIANYGYTF.

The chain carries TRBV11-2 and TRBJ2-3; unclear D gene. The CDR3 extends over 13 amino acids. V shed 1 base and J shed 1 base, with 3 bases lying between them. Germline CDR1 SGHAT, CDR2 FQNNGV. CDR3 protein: CASSLAGTDTQYF. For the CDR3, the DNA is TGTGCCAGCAGCTTAGCGGGCACAGATACGCAGTATTTT.

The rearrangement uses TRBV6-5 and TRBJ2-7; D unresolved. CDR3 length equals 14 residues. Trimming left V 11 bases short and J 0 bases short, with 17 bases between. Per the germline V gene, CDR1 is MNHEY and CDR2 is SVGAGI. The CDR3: CAYARGVSSYEQYF. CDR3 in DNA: TGTGCCTACGCCCGAGGCGTGTCCTCCTACGAGCAGTACTTC.

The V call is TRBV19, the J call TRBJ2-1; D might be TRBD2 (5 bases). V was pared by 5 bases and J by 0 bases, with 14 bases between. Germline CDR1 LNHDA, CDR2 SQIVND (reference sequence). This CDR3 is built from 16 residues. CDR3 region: CASSLDRGVSYNEQFF. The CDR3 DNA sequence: TGTGCCAGTAGTCTCGACCGGGGAGTCTCCTACAATGAGCAGTTCTTC.

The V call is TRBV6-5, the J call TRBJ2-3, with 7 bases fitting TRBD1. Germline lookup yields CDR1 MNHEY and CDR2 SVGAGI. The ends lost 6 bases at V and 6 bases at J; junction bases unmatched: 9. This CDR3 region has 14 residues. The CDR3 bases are TGTGCCAGCAGAGTATCAGGGGGACGGGATACGCAGTATTTT. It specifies CASRVSGGRDTQYF.

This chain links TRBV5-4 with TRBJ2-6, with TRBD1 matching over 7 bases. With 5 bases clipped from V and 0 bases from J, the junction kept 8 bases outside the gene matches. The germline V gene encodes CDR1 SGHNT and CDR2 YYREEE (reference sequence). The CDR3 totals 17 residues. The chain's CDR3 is CASRPIRDSSGANVLTF. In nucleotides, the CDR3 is TGTGCCAGCAGGCCTATTAGGGACAGCTCTGGGGCCAACGTCCTGACTTTC.

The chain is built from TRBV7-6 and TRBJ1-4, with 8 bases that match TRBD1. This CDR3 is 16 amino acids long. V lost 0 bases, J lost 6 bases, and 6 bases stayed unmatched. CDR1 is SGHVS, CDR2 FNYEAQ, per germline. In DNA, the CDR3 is TGTGCCAGCAGCTTAGCTCCGACAGGGGTGGATGAAAAACTGTTTTTT. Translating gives CASSLAPTGVDEKLFF.

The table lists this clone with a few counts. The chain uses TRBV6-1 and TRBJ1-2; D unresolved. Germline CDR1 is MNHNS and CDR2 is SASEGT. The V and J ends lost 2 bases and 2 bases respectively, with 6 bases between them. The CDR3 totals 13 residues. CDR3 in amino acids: CASSENGNYGYTF. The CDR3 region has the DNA TGTGCCAGCAGTGAAAACGGGAACTATGGCTACACCTTC.

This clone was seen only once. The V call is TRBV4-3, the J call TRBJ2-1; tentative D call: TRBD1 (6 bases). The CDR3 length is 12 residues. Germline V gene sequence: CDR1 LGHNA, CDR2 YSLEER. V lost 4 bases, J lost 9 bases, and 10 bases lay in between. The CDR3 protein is CASSPHRAEQFF. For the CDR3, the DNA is TGCGCCAGCAGCCCCCACAGGGCTGAGCAGTTCTTC.

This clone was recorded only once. Here the CDR3 DNA reads TGTGCCTGGAGTCCGGGGTTCAATCAGCCCCAGCATTTT. Translating gives CAWSPGFNQPQHF. This rearrangement joins TRBV30 to TRBJ1-5; D is ambiguous. The CDR3 totals 13 residues. Germline V CDR1 and CDR2: GTSNPN, SVGIG (reference sequence). V was pared by 2 bases and J by 3 bases, with 8 bases between. The full variable domain, in which reference TRBV30 and TRBJ1-5 provide the parts outside the CDR3, is SQTIHQWPATLVQPVGSPLSLECTVEGTSNPNLYWYRQAAGRGLQLLFYSVGIGQISSEVPQNLSASRPQDRQFILSSKKLLLSDSGFYLCAWSPGFNQPQHFGDGTRLSIL.

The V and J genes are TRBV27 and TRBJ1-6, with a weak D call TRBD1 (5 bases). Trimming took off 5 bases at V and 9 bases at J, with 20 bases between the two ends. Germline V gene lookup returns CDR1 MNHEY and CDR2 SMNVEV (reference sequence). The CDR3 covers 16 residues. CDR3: CASSQQGTALTSPLHF. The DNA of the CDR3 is TGTGCCAGCAGTCAGCAGGGCACCGCGTTAACTTCACCCCTCCACTTT.

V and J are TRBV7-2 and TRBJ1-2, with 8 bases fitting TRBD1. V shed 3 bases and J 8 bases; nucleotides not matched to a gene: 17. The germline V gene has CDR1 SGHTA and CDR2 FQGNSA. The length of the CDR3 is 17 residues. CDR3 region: CASSFGPGGAKGEGYTF. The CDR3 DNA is TGTGCCAGCAGCTTTGGGCCAGGGGGCGCAAAAGGAGAGGGCTACACCTTC.

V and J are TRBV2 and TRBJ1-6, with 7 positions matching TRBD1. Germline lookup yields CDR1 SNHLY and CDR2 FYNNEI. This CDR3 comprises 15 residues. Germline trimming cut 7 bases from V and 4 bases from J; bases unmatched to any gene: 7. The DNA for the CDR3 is TGTGCCAGCAATCACGGGACAGATTATAATTCACCCCTCCACTTT. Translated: CASNHGTDYNSPLHF.

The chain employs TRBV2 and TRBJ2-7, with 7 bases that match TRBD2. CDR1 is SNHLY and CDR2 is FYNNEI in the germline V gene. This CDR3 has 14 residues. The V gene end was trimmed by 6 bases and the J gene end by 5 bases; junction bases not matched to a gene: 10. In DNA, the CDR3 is TGTGCCAGCAGGGATACTAGCGTCGTACACGAGCAGTACTTC. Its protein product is CASRDTSVVHEQYF.

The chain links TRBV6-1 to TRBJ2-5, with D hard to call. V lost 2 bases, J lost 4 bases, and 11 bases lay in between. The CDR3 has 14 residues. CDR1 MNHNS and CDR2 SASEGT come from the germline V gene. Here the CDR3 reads CASSENPGPETQYF. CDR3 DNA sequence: TGTGCCAGCAGTGAAAACCCGGGTCCAGAGACCCAGTACTTC.

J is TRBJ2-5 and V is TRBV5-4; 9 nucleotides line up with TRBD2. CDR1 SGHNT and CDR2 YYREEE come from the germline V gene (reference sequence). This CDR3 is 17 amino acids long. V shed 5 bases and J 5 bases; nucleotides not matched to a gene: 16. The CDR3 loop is CASSLLGSGSLGETQYF. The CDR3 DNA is TGTGCCAGCAGTCTCCTCGGTAGCGGGAGTTTAGGGGAGACCCAGTACTTC. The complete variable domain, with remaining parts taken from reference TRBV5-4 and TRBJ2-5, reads ETGVTQSPTHLIKTRGQQVTLRCSSQSGHNTVSWYQQALGQGPQFIFQYYREEENGRGNFPPRFSGLQFPNYSSELNVNALELDDSALYLCASSLLGSGSLGETQYFGPGTRLLVL.

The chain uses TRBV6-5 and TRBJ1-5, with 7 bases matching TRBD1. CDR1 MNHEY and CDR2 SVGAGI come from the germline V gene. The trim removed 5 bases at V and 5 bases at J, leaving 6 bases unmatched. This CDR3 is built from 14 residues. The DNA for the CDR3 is TGTGCCAGCAGTAAACAGGGGAACTATCAGCCCCAGCATTTT. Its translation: CASSKQGNYQPQHF.

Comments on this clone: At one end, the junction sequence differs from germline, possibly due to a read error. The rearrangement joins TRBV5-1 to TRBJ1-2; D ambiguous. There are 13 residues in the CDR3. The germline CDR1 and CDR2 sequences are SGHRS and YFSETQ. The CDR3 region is CASSLGLGDGYTF. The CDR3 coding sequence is TGCGCCAGCAGTTTGGGCCTAGGCGATGGCTACACCTTC.

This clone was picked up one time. DNA for the CDR3: TGTGCCAGCAGCTCGGACAGGATCTCTGGCTACACCTTC. Translation: CASSSDRISGYTF. The rearrangement joins TRBV7-2 to TRBJ1-2, with 7 positions matching TRBD1. From germline, CDR1 is SGHTA and CDR2 FQGNSA. The CDR3 runs 13 residues. The junction had 6 bases not matched to a gene; V was cut back by 4 bases and J by 7 bases.

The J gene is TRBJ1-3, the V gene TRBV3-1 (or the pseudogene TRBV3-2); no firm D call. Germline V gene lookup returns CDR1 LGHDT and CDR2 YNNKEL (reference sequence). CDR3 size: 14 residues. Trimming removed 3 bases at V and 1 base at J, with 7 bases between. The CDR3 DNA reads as TGTGCCAGCAGCCAGTTCTTGTCTGGAAACACCATATATTTT. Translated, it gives CASSQFLSGNTIYF.